The 31 T cell receptor beta chains below come from one sample, sequenced in a study of cytomegalovirus exposure and HLA in healthy donors. It was with 60 Vbeta and 13 Jbeta primers that the PCR ran. Sequencing used immunoSEQ multiplex PCR; TCRdb keeps in-frame clones, though not all of them. The sample lists some 120,000 clones; more than 75% were seen once. The material sequenced was PBMCs. These receptors were taken from a woman between 35 and 50 years old in good health and CMV-seropositive.

The chain employs TRBV30 and TRBJ1-6; 8 bases are a match to TRBD1. This CDR3 has 19 residues. Germline CDR1 GTSNPN, CDR2 SVGIG (reference sequence). The V gene end was trimmed by 3 bases and the J gene end by 0 bases; junction bases not matched to a gene: 13. The CDR3 sequence: CAWRSTGQGHLSYNSPLHF. The DNA of the CDR3 is TGTGCCTGGAGATCAACAGGACAGGGACATCTCTCCTATAATTCACCCCTCCACTTT.

This clone was seen a handful of times. The chain employs TRBV19 and TRBJ1-2; 9 positions agree with TRBD1. The J segment lost 5 bases and the V segment lost 9 bases, leaving 10 bases of the junction unmatched. Germline values: CDR1 LNHDA, CDR2 SQIVND (reference sequence). CDR3 length: 14 amino acids. The chain's CDR3 is CASSLEQGAYGYTF. In nucleotides, the CDR3 is TGTGCCAGCAGCCTCGAACAGGGGGCTTATGGCTACACCTTC.

The V call is TRBV6-1, the J call TRBJ1-2, with TRBD1 as a possible D gene (5 bases). Germline V gives CDR1 MNHNS, CDR2 SASEGT. This CDR3 spans 14 amino acids. Between the trimmed V and J ends, which lost 5 bases and 2 bases, there was a span of 12 bases. For the CDR3, the DNA is TGTGCCAGCAGTCGGACGGAGGGGAACTATGGCTACACCTTC. Its translation is CASSRTEGNYGYTF.

V usage is TRBV30 and J usage is TRBJ1-2; 7 bases align to TRBD1. The germline V gene has CDR1 GTSNPN and CDR2 SVGIG (reference sequence). The CDR3 runs 13 residues. The V and J ends lost 3 bases and 8 bases, in that order; junction bases with no gene match: 9. The CDR3 region has the DNA TGTGCCTGGAGAACAGGGGACTTTGGGGGCTACACCTTC. Translated, it gives CAWRTGDFGGYTF.

A note on this clone: This sample includes further DNA sequences coding for the same CDR3. This rearrangement joins TRBV30 to TRBJ1-1; D gene unclear. CDR3 size: 11 residues. Germline V gene sequence: CDR1 GTSNPN, CDR2 SVGIG (reference sequence). V lost 2 bases and J lost 4, with 5 bases in between. The CDR3 region has the DNA TGTGCCTGGAGTCCGGGCACTGAAGCTTTCTTT. This translates into CAWSPGTEAFF.

This chain links TRBV6-1 with TRBJ2-7, with D perhaps matching TRBD1 (5 bases). CDR1 MNHNS and CDR2 SASEGT come from the germline V gene. Trimming pared 0 bases from V and 3 bases from J, leaving 9 bases between. This CDR3 is built from 14 residues. CDR3 DNA: TGTGCCAGCAGTGAAGCTAGGGGCTTCTACGAGCAGTACTTC. Translating gives CASSEARGFYEQYF.

This chain uses TRBV5-4 with TRBJ2-5; 7 nucleotides align to TRBD2. Germline CDR1 is SGHNT and CDR2 is YYREEE (reference sequence). The CDR3 loop spans 15 amino acids. V gave up 3 bases and J gave up 4 bases; unmatched junction bases: 9. CDR3 in amino acids: CASSSKQGGRETQYF. As DNA, the CDR3 is TGTGCCAGCAGCTCAAAGCAGGGCGGGAGAGAGACCCAGTACTTC.

The CDR3 bases are TGTGCCAGCCAAAACGTCCGGGGGGCAAGAACCGGGGAGCTGTTTTTT. Translating it yields CASQNVRGARTGELFF. The chain combines TRBV7-2 with TRBJ2-2; perhaps TRBD2 as D (7 bases). There are 16 residues in the CDR3. The germline V gene has CDR1 SGHTA and CDR2 FQGNSA. V was pared by 8 bases and J by 5 bases, with 21 bases between.

This clone was detected a few times. This chain links TRBV10-2 with TRBJ1-2, with 7 bases that match TRBD1. Germline V gene sequence: CDR1 WSHSY, CDR2 SAAADI. This CDR3 is 16 amino acids long. V was pared by 8 bases and J by 2 bases, with 14 bases of the junction left unmatched. The DNA of the CDR3 is TGCGCCAGCCACCGGGACAGTAACCTCCAAAACTATGGCTACACCTTC. This encodes CASHRDSNLQNYGYTF.

The rearrangement links TRBV5-1 to TRBJ1-4; 10 positions agree with TRBD1. Germline loops: CDR1 SGHRS, CDR2 YFSETQ. CDR3 size: 14 residues. The ends lost 3 bases at V and 5 bases at J; junction bases unmatched: 1. The CDR3 sequence is CASSSGQGNEKLFF. The CDR3 coding sequence is TGCGCCAGCAGCTCGGGACAGGGGAATGAAAAACTGTTTTTT.

Comment on this clone: Other DNA sequences in this sample translate to the same CDR3. The V gene is TRBV19, the J gene TRBJ1-1, with D maybe TRBD1 (6 bases). Germline loops: CDR1 LNHDA, CDR2 SQIVND (reference sequence). This CDR3 has 14 residues. V was shortened by 3 bases and J by 3 bases, with 11 bases between the two germline ends. The CDR3 sequence: CASSIGQSDTEAFF. CDR3 nucleotide sequence: TGTGCCAGTAGTATCGGACAGTCAGACACTGAAGCTTTCTTT.

This rearrangement joins TRBV5-4 to TRBJ2-2; the match to TRBD1 covers 7 bases. The CDR3 has 16 amino acids. Germline V gives CDR1 SGHNT, CDR2 YYREEE (reference sequence). V was clipped by 3 bases and J by 5 bases; unmatched bases: 10. CDR3 DNA: TGTGCCAGCAGCTCCGCGGAGACAGGGTTAACCGGGGAGCTGTTTTTT. Its protein is CASSSAETGLTGELFF.

This clone was counted between two and nine times. The DNA for the CDR3 is TGTGCCAGCAGTTTATCGGGGGGAGGTGGCTACACCTTC. It specifies CASSLSGGGGYTF. The chain uses TRBV27 and TRBJ1-2, with D tentatively TRBD1 (5 bases). This CDR3 comprises 13 residues. In germline, CDR1 is MNHEY, CDR2 SMNVEV (reference sequence). Trimming cost V 0 bases and J 7 bases, with 9 bases left between them.

In this sample, this clone turned up a few times. The V call is TRBV9, the J call TRBJ1-2; 7 bases are a match to TRBD1. After removal of 5 bases from V and 6 bases from J, the junction contained 7 bases not matched to a gene. Germline CDR1 is SGDLS and CDR2 is YYNGEE. CDR3 size: 13 residues. The CDR3 sequence is CASSPGGTDGYTF. The CDR3 DNA reads TGTGCCAGCAGTCCAGGGGGAACTGATGGCTACACCTTC.

The J gene is TRBJ1-4, the V gene TRBV18; D remains ambiguous. Trimming stripped 4 bases from V and 0 bases from J, with 12 bases between. From germline, CDR1 is KGHSH and CDR2 LQKENI. The CDR3 runs 16 residues. CDR3 amino acids: CASSRIFQATNEKLFF. The CDR3 DNA reads TGTGCCAGCTCACGCATCTTCCAGGCAACTAATGAAAAACTGTTTTTT.

This clone was seen once. This chain links TRBV6-1 with TRBJ1-2, with 10 bases fitting TRBD1. The CDR3 has 15 amino acids. CDR1 is MNHNS, CDR2 SASEGT, per germline. Trimming removed 3 bases from V and 4 bases from J; junction bases left unmatched: 5. The CDR3 spells CASSDPGTGAYGYTF. CDR3 nucleotides: TGTGCCAGCAGTGACCCAGGGACAGGGGCCTATGGCTACACCTTC.

The chain is built from TRBV2 and TRBJ2-1; perhaps TRBD2 as D (6 bases). The CDR3 loop spans 14 amino acids. Germline V gene sequence: CDR1 SNHLY, CDR2 FYNNEI. The V and J ends lost 6 bases and 5 bases respectively, with 14 bases between them. Here the CDR3 reads CASRLESGDNEQFF. Written as DNA, the CDR3 is TGTGCCAGCAGGTTAGAATCGGGGGACAATGAGCAGTTCTTC.

This chain links TRBV6-5 with TRBJ2-1, with 8 bases that match TRBD2. V dropped 5 bases and J dropped 4; count of bases not matched to a gene: 7. This CDR3 contains 15 residues. CDR1 is MNHEY, CDR2 SVGAGI, per germline. The CDR3 sequence is CASSPRVAGYNEQFF. The CDR3 DNA sequence: TGTGCCAGCAGTCCCCGGGTAGCGGGGTACAATGAGCAGTTCTTC.

The genes are TRBV6-1 and TRBJ1-2; a possible D gene is TRBD1 (5 bases). This CDR3 is 13 amino acids long. The V and J ends lost 6 bases and 4 bases respectively, with 12 bases between them. Looked up from germline, CDR1 is MNHNS and CDR2 is SASEGT. The CDR3, as DNA: TGTGCCAGCAGACAGGACCGCCTCTATGGCTACACCTTC. Amino acids: CASRQDRLYGYTF.

A note on this clone: This CDR3 is also generated by other DNA sequences in the sample. The CDR3 loop reads CASSPGTGGGETQYF. In DNA form, the CDR3 reads TGCGCCAGCAGCCCAGGGACAGGGGGCGGAGAGACCCAGTACTTC. V is TRBV4-1 and J is TRBJ2-5, with 12 bases aligning to TRBD1. Trimming cost V 4 bases and J 4 bases; bases outside gene matches: 4. CDR1 is MGHRA and CDR2 is YSYEKL in the germline V gene. This CDR3 region has 15 residues.

This sequence joins TRBV18 and TRBJ1-1; 7 nucleotides agree with TRBD1. CDR3 length: 14 residues. Germline CDR1 and CDR2: KGHSH and LQKENI. V shed 5 bases and J 0 bases; nucleotides not matched to a gene: 3. CDR3 amino acids: CASSEGTVNTEAFF. CDR3 nucleotides: TGTGCCAGCTCAGAAGGGACAGTGAACACTGAAGCTTTCTTT.

The gene calls are TRBV7-9 and TRBJ2-3, with D possibly TRBD1 on 6 matching bases. The germline CDR1 and CDR2 sequences are SEHNR and FQNEAQ (reference sequence). This CDR3 has 17 amino acids. Trimming stripped 4 bases from V and 2 bases from J, with 19 bases between. CDR3 residues: CASSSLGGTKITDTQYF. The DNA of the CDR3 is TGTGCCAGCAGCTCACTAGGGGGAACTAAAATCACAGATACGCAGTATTTT.

The chain has TRBV29-1 and TRBJ2-1; possible D gene TRBD1, 6 bases. Trimming cost V 1 base and J 7 bases, with 20 bases left between them. This CDR3 contains 16 residues. Germline CDR1 reads SQVTM; CDR2 reads ANQGSEA. Written as DNA, the CDR3 is TGCAGCGTTGAAGGACAGGCTGTTGGCAGGGCAAATGAGCAGTTCTTC. Translation gives CSVEGQAVGRANEQFF.

The rearrangement uses TRBV15 and TRBJ1-5, with 12 bases matching TRBD1. This CDR3 region has 15 residues. The germline gives CDR1 LNHNV, CDR2 YYDKDF (reference sequence). With V trimmed by 7 bases and J by 4 bases, 5 bases remained unmatched. CDR3 nucleotides: TGTGCCACCACGCGGGACAGGGGGCGAAATCAGCCCCAGCATTTT. Translating gives CATTRDRGRNQPQHF.

The chain employs TRBV4-2 and TRBJ2-1; 12 bases are shared with TRBD2. With 1 base clipped from V and 8 bases from J, the junction kept 9 bases outside the gene matches. Germline V gene sequence: CDR1 LGHNA, CDR2 YNFKEQ. The CDR3 consists of 17 residues. CDR3 in amino acids: CASSQGSTSGGGDEQFF. CDR3 nucleotide sequence: TGTGCCAGCAGCCAAGGGTCGACTAGCGGGGGAGGGGATGAGCAGTTCTTC.

V gene TRBV2 combines with J gene TRBJ2-5; D is possibly TRBD1 (6 bases). Trimming took 6 bases from V and 5 from J, leaving 19 bases between them. The CDR3 totals 15 residues. Germline CDR1 SNHLY, CDR2 FYNNEI. In DNA form, the CDR3 reads TGTGCCAGCAGGACCCTGGGTTTTAGGGGGGAGACCCAGTACTTC. Its protein product is CASRTLGFRGETQYF.

This chain joins TRBV2 and TRBJ1-1, with no clear D. CDR1 and CDR2 from the germline V gene are SNHLY and FYNNEI. Trimming pared 5 bases from V and 0 bases from J, leaving 7 bases between. The CDR3 contains 13 residues. As DNA, the CDR3 is TGTGCCAGCAGTCGACTCTTGAACACTGAAGCTTTCTTT. This translates into CASSRLLNTEAFF.

This chain links TRBV5-5 with TRBJ1-4; D remains unclear. Germline V CDR1 and CDR2: SGHKS, YYEKEE (reference sequence). The CDR3 extends over 14 amino acids. V lost 0 bases and J lost 8, with 11 bases in between. The CDR3 is CASSLDPLEEKLFF. CDR3 nucleotide sequence: TGTGCCAGCAGCTTGGATCCCTTGGAGGAAAAACTGTTTTTT.

This clone was observed a single time. This chain's CDR3 is CASSPPGGGRAEAFF. Here the CDR3 DNA reads TGTGCCAGCAGCCCCCCAGGCGGGGGGCGCGCTGAAGCTTTCTTT. The V gene is TRBV9, the J gene TRBJ1-1, with D tentatively TRBD1 (6 bases). CDR1 and CDR2 (germline): SGDLS, YYNGEE. CDR3 length: 15 residues. With 4 bases removed from V and 6 bases from J, the gap between germline ends came to 19 bases.

V is TRBV19 and J is TRBJ1-2; possibly TRBD1 for D (6 bases). CDR1 is LNHDA, CDR2 SQIVND, per germline (reference sequence). The germline V and J ends were trimmed by 4 bases and 4 bases, with 13 bases remaining between them. The CDR3 is 14 amino acids. CDR3 loop: CASSNQGISYGYTF. The CDR3, as DNA: TGTGCCAGTAGTAATCAGGGGATAAGCTATGGCTACACCTTC.

V is TRBV7-6 and J is TRBJ2-2; 12 nucleotides agree with TRBD2. The V segment lost 6 bases and the J segment 5 bases; nucleotides outside the gene matches: 16. Germline V gene sequence: CDR1 SGHVS, CDR2 FNYEAQ. The CDR3 length is 19 residues. The CDR3: CASRPAGSSGGAGTGELFF. In nucleotides, the CDR3 is TGTGCCAGCAGACCTGCGGGTTCTAGCGGGGGGGCCGGGACCGGGGAGCTGTTTTTT.